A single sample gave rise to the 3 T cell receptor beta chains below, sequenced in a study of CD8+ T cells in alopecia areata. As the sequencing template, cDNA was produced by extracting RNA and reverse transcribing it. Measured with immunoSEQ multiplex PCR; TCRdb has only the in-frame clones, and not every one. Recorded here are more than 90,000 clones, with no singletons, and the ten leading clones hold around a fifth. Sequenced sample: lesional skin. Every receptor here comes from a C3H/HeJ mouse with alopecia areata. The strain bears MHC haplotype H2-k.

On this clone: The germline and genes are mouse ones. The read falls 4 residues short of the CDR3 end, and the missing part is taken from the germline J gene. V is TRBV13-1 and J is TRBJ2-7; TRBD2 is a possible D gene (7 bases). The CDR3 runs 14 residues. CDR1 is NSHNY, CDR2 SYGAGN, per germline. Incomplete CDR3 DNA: TGTGCCAGCAGTGATGCACGGGGGGCGGAT. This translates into CASSDARGAD. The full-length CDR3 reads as CASSDARGADEQYF.

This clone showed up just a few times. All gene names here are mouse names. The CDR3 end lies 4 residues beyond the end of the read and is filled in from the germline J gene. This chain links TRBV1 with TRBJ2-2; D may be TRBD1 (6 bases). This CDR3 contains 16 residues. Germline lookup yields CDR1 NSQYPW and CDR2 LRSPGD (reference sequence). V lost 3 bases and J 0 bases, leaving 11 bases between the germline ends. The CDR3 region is CTCSAGDKANTGQLYF. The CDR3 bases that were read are TGCACCTGCAGTGCCGGGGACAAAGCAAACACCGGG.

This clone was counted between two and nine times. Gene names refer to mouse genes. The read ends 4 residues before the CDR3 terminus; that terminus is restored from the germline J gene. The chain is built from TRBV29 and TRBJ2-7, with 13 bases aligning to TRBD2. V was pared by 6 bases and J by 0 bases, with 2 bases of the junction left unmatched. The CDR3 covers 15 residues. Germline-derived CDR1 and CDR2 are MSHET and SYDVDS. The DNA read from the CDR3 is TGTGCTAGCAGGGGACTGGGGGGGGACTCCTAT. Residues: CASRGLGGDSY. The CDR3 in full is CASRGLGGDSYEQYF.